Described below is a single T cell receptor beta chain sequence and its context. The data originate from a study of T cell changes during pregnancy in multiple sclerosis. The data were produced by immunoSEQ multiplex PCR, yet TCRdb's version contains in-frame clones alone and is incomplete. Of around 75,000 clones listed, roughly 90% are singletons. The germline CDR1 and CDR2 sequences are LGHNA and YSLEER. CDR3 length: 15 amino acids. Between the trimmed V and J ends, which lost 1 base and 5 bases, there was a span of 11 bases. The chain is built from TRBV4-3 and TRBJ2-2, with a weak D call TRBD2 (6 bases). The starting material was CD4+ T cells from peripheral blood mononuclear cells, obtained in the third trimester of pregnancy. The source of this sequence is a female donor in good health, enrolled as a control in a pregnancy study. The CDR3 bases are TGCGCCAGCAGCCAAGGGTCGACTAGGACCGGGGAGCTGTTTTTT. Translation gives CASSQGSTRTGELFF.